Detailed here is one T cell receptor (beta chain). As yet, its antigen is unknown. This sample stems from a study of cytotoxic CD8 clonotypes in ibrutinib-treated CLL. Study background: Among the patients, some eleven presented as relapsed/refractory and 15 as treatment-naive; fewer than 18 showed unmutated IGHV.

Findings of the study overall: Clonality showed a rise at ibrutinib response that reversed toward baseline at progression. Against age-matched healthy donors, baseline clonality ran higher and tracked circulating CD8+ T-cell counts.

Repertoires were generated with immunoSEQ multiplex PCR, while TCRdb's copy carries only in-frame clones and drops some. The data contain 130,000 to 150,000 clones, over 60% of them singletons. This TCR was recovered from a human donor with chronic lymphocytic leukemia. The sample in question was PBMCs, obtained after 12 months of ibrutinib treatment.

The CDR3 DNA sequence: TGTGCCAGCAGCTTTGGACACCAGAACACTGAAGCTTTCTTT. It encodes CASSFGHQNTEAFF. The rearrangement links TRBV7-2 to TRBJ1-1, with a tentative D call TRBD1 (5 bases). This CDR3 is built from 14 residues. V lost 3 bases and J lost 1, with 9 bases in between. CDR1 SGHTA and CDR2 FQGNSA come from the germline V gene.